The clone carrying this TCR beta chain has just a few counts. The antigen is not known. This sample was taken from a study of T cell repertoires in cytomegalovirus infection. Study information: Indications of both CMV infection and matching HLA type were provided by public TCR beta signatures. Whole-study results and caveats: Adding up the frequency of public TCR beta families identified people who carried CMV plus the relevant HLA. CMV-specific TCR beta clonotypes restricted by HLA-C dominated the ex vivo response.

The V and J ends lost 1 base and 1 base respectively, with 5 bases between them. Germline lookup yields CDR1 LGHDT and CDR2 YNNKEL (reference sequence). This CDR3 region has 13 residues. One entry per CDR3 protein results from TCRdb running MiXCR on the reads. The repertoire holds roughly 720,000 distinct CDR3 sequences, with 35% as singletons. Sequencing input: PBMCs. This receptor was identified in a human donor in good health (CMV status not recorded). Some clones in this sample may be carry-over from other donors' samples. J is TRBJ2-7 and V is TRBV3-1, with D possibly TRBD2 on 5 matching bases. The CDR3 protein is CASSQAGSYEQYF. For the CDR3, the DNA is TGTGCCAGCAGCCAAGCGGGGTCCTACGAGCAGTACTTC.